Listed below are T cell receptor beta chains from one sample, sequenced in a study of shared clonotypes between healthy human individuals. Here immunoSEQ multiplex PCR was the method, and the copy in TCRdb shows in-frame clones only, minus some. The sample includes about 980,000 clones, over 60% seen only once; the top ten take about 1.5%. The sequencing sample was made of memory CD4+ T cells sorted from blood. The receptors here all came from a man aged 18-30 years in good health. Each CDR3 is given without its conserved first and last residue. Fields, in order: J gene, V gene, CDR3 protein.

>TRBJ2-3|TRBV4-3
ASSQGLAGAGQPDTQY
>TRBJ2-3|TRBV7-2
ASSPNVASTDTQY
>TRBJ2-1|TRBV29-1
SVVRGANEQF
>TRBJ2-5|TRBV27
ASSLSQETQY
>TRBJ2-4|TRBV18
ASSPSRSAKNIQY
>TRBJ1-3|TRBV6-1
ASSQLTGNTIY
>TRBJ1-2|TRBV28
ASSLRREAYGYT
>TRBJ2-7|TRBV7-9
ASSLQGNSYEQY
>TRBJ2-6|TRBV19
ASKKAVSGANVLT
>TRBJ1-1|TRBV19
ASSTPWRRKEAF